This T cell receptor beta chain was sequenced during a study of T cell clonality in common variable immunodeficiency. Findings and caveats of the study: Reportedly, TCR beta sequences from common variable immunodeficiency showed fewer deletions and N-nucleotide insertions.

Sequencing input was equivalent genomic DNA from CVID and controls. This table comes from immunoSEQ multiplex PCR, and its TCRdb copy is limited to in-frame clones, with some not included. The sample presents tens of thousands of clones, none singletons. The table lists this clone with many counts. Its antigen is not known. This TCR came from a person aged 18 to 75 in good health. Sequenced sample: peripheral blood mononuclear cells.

The sequenced CDR3 bases are TGTGCCAGCAGTTTAGGGTATGGGTATAGAGGGAGCGGAAGCTCCTATAATTCACCC. Amino acids: CASSLGYGYRGSGSSYNSP. The full CDR3 protein reads CASSLGYGYRGSGSSYNSPLHF. The gene calls are TRBV12-3 or TRBV12-4 and TRBJ1-6, with unresolved D. The read ends 3 residues shy of where the CDR3 ends; the end is completed using the germline J gene. The CDR3 covers 22 residues. Deletions cut 1 base from V and 0 bases from J, with 25 bases between.